This TCR beta chain was identified during a study of T cells in Graves' hyperthyroidism and ophthalmopathy. The CDR3 contains 12 residues. V lost 3 bases to trimming and J lost 7 bases, with 13 bases between them. Germline V gene lookup returns CDR1 SQVTM and CDR2 ANQGSEA. This clonotype appeared a single time. Amplification yielded TCR beta CDR3 regions, with RNA transcripts as the source. The HTBI set primed first-round TCR CDR3 RT-PCR. MiXCR, run by TCRdb on the multiplex PCR reads, gives a single entry per CDR3 protein. The sample has about 840,000 distinct CDR3 sequences, 38% seen once. The sequence derives from a young man with Graves' hyperthyroidism. Sequenced input: blood. The rearrangement links TRBV29-1 to TRBJ2-7, with no clear D. In nucleotides, the CDR3 is TGCAGCGTTGATGTGGCGAACAATGAGCAGTACTTC. Translated: CSVDVANNEQYF.